One sample yielded the 5 T cell receptor beta chains listed below, sequenced in a study of regulatory T cells in long-lasting Graves disease. The TCR beta library used iRepertoire HTBI primers with Arm-PCR amplification of CDR3. TCRdb re-analysed the multiplex PCR reads in MiXCR, keeping a single row per CDR3 protein. The sample holds over 500,000 distinct CDR3 sequences, approximately 15% seen once. Stated time point: newly diagnosed GD, antithyroid drugs for less than 3 months. There was RNA extracted from PBMCs, and the TCR library was made from it. These records were also assigned to another study, of T cells in Graves' hyperthyroidism and ophthalmopathy.

Sample: peripheral blood mononuclear cells (PBMCs), taken at new diagnosis, from a patient treated with antithyroid drugs. These receptors all stem from a woman aged 30 to 39 with Graves disease.

This clonotype was detected ten times or more. The chain joins TRBV28 to TRBJ2-3; a possible D gene is TRBD1 (5 bases). Germline CDR1 MDHEN, CDR2 SYDVKM. Trimming cost V 7 bases and J 0 bases, with 11 bases left between them. CDR3 length: 14 amino acids. CDR3 coding DNA: TGTGCCAGCATCACCCAGGGCAGCACAGATACGCAGTATTTT. Its translation: CASITQGSTDTQYF.

This clonotype was found many times. V gene TRBV20-1 combines with J gene TRBJ2-5; no definite D call. The ends were cut back, 5 bases at V and 3 bases at J, with 28 bases in the middle. This CDR3 spans 18 amino acids. Germline V gene lookup returns CDR1 DFQATT and CDR2 SNEGSKA (reference sequence). In DNA form, the CDR3 reads TGCAGTGCTCAAACAAGCCAGACCCAGAGGTGGATCGAAGAGACCCAGTACTTC. Its protein product is CSAQTSQTQRWIEETQYF.

This clonotype was seen many times. The chain uses TRBV12-3 or TRBV12-4 and TRBJ1-6, with a possible D match to TRBD1 (5 bases). V shed 5 bases and J shed 6 bases, with 14 bases lying between them. The CDR3 has 15 amino acids. DNA of the CDR3: TGTGCCAGCAGTGCGGAAGTGGGGGTTAATTCACCCCTCCACTTT. It translates to CASSAEVGVNSPLHF.

V is TRBV7-2 and J is TRBJ2-7; D is ambiguous. V lost 8 bases and J lost 0, with 14 bases in between. This CDR3 has 14 amino acids. The germline gives CDR1 SGHTA, CDR2 FQGNSA. The chain's CDR3 is CASRPTGFSYEQYF. In DNA, the CDR3 is TGTGCCAGCCGGCCCACCGGGTTCTCCTACGAGCAGTACTTC.

The chain has TRBV18 and TRBJ2-1, with 8 positions matching TRBD2. Germline V gene sequence: CDR1 KGHSH, CDR2 LQKENI. The CDR3 consists of 17 residues. Trimming took 3 bases from V and 5 from J; bases not matched to a gene: 12. The CDR3 DNA reads as TGTGCCAGCTCACCTCCCTTACTAGCGGATATTAACAATGAGCAGTTCTTC. The encoded protein is CASSPPLLADINNEQFF.